This T cell receptor (beta chain) originates from a study of CD8 T cells in ankylosing spondylitis. Study outcomes and limitations: Made up of fewer than 10 highly homologous variants, a TCR beta motif appeared characteristic of ankylosing spondylitis blood. Some of the motif variants had earlier been found in reactive arthritis patients' fluid and blood.

One entry per CDR3 protein results from TCRdb running MiXCR on the 5' RACE reads. The sample lists around 770,000 distinct CDR3 sequences, approximately 12% occurring once. Germline CDR1 MNHEY, CDR2 SVGEGT. The CDR3 consists of 16 residues. With 0 bases removed from V and 4 bases from J, the gap between germline ends came to 15 bases. This clonotype has only a few counts. The antigen is undetermined. Sequenced material: blood, either unsorted or a sorted T cell fraction (not recorded which). The gene calls are TRBV6-2 or TRBV6-3 and TRBJ1-1, with TRBD1 as a possible D gene (5 bases). The sequence came from a male donor with ankylosing spondylitis. CDR3 bases: TGTGCCAGCAGTTACTCGATTGGGGGTAAGAGCACTGAAGCTTTCTTT. Encoded protein: CASSYSIGGKSTEAFF.